This entry lists 4 T cell receptor beta chains sequenced from one sample in a study of cytomegalovirus exposure and HLA in healthy donors. Some clones are missing from TCRdb's copy, which holds only in-frame ones; the method was immunoSEQ multiplex PCR. The profile covers about 110,000 clones, with more than 70% appearing a single time and 1.5% to 2% taken by the ten largest. Sequencing input: PBMCs. The receptors were gathered from a woman under 30 in good health and CMV-seronegative.

CDR3: CASSTDSGVEQFF. CDR3 DNA: TGTGCCAGTAGTACCGACTCCGGGGTCGAGCAGTTCTTC. The chain has TRBV19 and TRBJ2-1; perhaps TRBD2 as D (5 bases). The V and J ends lost 4 bases and 10 bases respectively, with 14 bases between them. The CDR3 is made up of 13 amino acids. The germline gives CDR1 LNHDA, CDR2 SQIVND (reference sequence).

The chain joins TRBV6-5 to TRBJ2-3, with 8 bases fitting TRBD1. The CDR3 spans 13 residues. The germline V gene has CDR1 MNHEY and CDR2 SVGAGI. V shed 6 bases, J shed 6 bases, and the junction held 5 bases outside the gene matches. The CDR3 here is CASRETGEDTQYF. CDR3 sequence (DNA): TGTGCCAGCAGAGAGACAGGGGAGGATACGCAGTATTTT.

The genes are TRBV7-2 and TRBJ1-1; tentatively, D is TRBD1 (6 bases). The germline V gene has CDR1 SGHTA and CDR2 FQGNSA. Trimming left V 3 bases short and J 5 bases short, with 16 bases between. This CDR3 spans 15 amino acids. CDR3 sequence (DNA): TGTGCCAGCAGCTTTTTTCAGGGGTCAGTTACTGAAGCTTTCTTT. This translates into CASSFFQGSVTEAFF.

The gene calls are TRBV7-2 and TRBJ2-1, with a weak D call TRBD1 (5 bases). The germline V and J ends were trimmed by 1 base and 7 bases, with 14 bases remaining between them. The CDR3 is 15 amino acids. Germline values: CDR1 SGHTA, CDR2 FQGNSA. Here the CDR3 DNA reads TGTGCCAGCAGCTTAGAACCCGGTAAGGGGAATGAGCAGTTCTTC. The encoded protein is CASSLEPGKGNEQFF.